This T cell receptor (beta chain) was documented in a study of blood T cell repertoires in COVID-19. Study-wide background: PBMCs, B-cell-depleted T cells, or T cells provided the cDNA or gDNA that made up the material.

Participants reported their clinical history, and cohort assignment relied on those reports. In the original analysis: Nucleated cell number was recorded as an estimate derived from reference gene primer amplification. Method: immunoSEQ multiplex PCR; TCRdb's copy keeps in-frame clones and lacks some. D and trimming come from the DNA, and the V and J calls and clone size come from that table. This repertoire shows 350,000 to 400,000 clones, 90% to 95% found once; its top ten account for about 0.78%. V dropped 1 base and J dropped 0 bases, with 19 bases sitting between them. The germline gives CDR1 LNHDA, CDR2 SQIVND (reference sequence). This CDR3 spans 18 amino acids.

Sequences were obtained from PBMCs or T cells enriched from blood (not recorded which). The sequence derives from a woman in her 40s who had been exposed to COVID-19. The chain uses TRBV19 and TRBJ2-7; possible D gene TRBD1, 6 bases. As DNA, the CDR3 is TGTGCCAGTAGTATAGCGTGGAATCGGGACATGAGCTCCTACGAGCAGTACTTC. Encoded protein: CASSIAWNRDMSSYEQYF.